The 8 T cell receptor beta chains below all came from one sample that was sequenced in a study of CD8 T cells in Susac syndrome (dated by TCRdb to the late 2010s). The method behind the library was the immunoSEQ multiplex PCR assay. RNA was extracted with the RNeasy kit and 0.5 to 1 ug was reverse transcribed using random hexamers. TCRdb redid the processing of the public reads, applying fastp at Q25 and MiXCR, and retained in-frame beta chains. Under each unique CDR3 protein, matching rows form one entry showing the most common genes and DNA. The sample table holds around 130,000 distinct CDR3 sequences, of which about 93% were seen once. The biggest ten clones account for under 0.25% of the sample. Sequencing was done on a sample of CD8+ T cells from PBMCs. The receptor source for this set is a human donor with multiple sclerosis.

This clonotype was recorded once. The J gene is TRBJ2-2, the V gene TRBV4-1; D might be TRBD2 (6 bases). V gave up 4 bases and J gave up 6 bases, with 15 bases separating them. The CDR3 extends over 15 amino acids. In germline, CDR1 is MGHRA, CDR2 YSYEKL. The CDR3 here is CASSLRDSLAGELFF. CDR3 bases: TGCGCCAGCAGCCTTAGGGACTCGCTTGCCGGGGAGCTGTTTTTT.

J is TRBJ2-2 and V is TRBV7-9; D is uncertain. The V and J ends lost 5 bases and 7 bases respectively, with 8 bases between them. CDR3 length: 12 amino acids. Germline V gene lookup returns CDR1 SEHNR and CDR2 FQNEAQ (reference sequence). CDR3 sequence: CASSIYFGELFF. The DNA of the CDR3 is TGTGCCAGCAGCATCTACTTCGGGGAGCTGTTTTTT.

This clonotype was counted only a few times. The chain employs TRBV6-5 and TRBJ2-7, with a weak D call TRBD2 (6 bases). The CDR3 totals 14 residues. The ends were cut back, 3 bases at V and 1 base at J, with 10 bases in the middle. Germline V gene sequence: CDR1 MNHEY, CDR2 SVGAGI. CDR3 nucleotide sequence: TGTGCCAGCAGTTATTCAGGAGGGTCCTACGAGCAGTACTTC. Its translation: CASSYSGGSYEQYF.

This chain uses TRBV29-1 with TRBJ2-7; the D is unclear. V was trimmed by 2 bases and J by 0 bases, leaving 14 bases between them. The CDR3 spans 15 residues. Germline values: CDR1 SQVTM, CDR2 ANQGSEA. CDR3 residues: CSVELQGPYSYEQYF. CDR3 sequence (DNA): TGCAGCGTTGAACTCCAAGGGCCCTACTCCTACGAGCAGTACTTC.

The chain links TRBV6-5 to TRBJ2-1; no clear D gene. The CDR3 spans 15 residues. Germline CDR1 and CDR2: MNHEY and SVGAGI. The ends were cut back, 0 bases at V and 4 bases at J, with 10 bases in the middle. CDR3 sequence reads: CASSYSFKLYNEQFF. The CDR3, as DNA: TGTGCCAGCAGTTACTCGTTCAAGCTATACAATGAGCAGTTCTTC.

The chain carries TRBV27 and TRBJ2-7; TRBD1 matches at 9 bases. The germline V gene has CDR1 MNHEY and CDR2 SMNVEV (reference sequence). The CDR3 spans 13 residues. V was pared by 5 bases and J by 8 bases, with 7 bases of the junction left unmatched. This CDR3 is CASSVLQGAKQYF. The DNA for the CDR3 is TGTGCCAGCAGTGTTTTACAGGGGGCTAAGCAGTACTTC.

The gene calls are TRBV20-1 and TRBJ2-1; 7 bases line up with TRBD1. Germline CDR1 is DFQATT and CDR2 is SNEGSKA (reference sequence). The CDR3 has 11 amino acids. V trimming: 5 bases; J trimming: 6 bases; junction bases outside the gene matches: 1. CDR3 loop: CSADRVNEQFF. CDR3 bases: TGCAGTGCTGACAGGGTCAATGAGCAGTTCTTC.

The chain couples TRBV3-1 to TRBJ2-5; no firm D call. This CDR3 comprises 13 residues. CDR1 and CDR2 (germline): LGHDT, YNNKEL (reference sequence). Trimming cost V 8 bases and J 8 bases, with 18 bases left between them. CDR3 loop: CASLDLLQDTQYF. The CDR3 nucleotides read TGTGCCAGCTTAGACCTCCTCCAGGACACCCAGTACTTC.